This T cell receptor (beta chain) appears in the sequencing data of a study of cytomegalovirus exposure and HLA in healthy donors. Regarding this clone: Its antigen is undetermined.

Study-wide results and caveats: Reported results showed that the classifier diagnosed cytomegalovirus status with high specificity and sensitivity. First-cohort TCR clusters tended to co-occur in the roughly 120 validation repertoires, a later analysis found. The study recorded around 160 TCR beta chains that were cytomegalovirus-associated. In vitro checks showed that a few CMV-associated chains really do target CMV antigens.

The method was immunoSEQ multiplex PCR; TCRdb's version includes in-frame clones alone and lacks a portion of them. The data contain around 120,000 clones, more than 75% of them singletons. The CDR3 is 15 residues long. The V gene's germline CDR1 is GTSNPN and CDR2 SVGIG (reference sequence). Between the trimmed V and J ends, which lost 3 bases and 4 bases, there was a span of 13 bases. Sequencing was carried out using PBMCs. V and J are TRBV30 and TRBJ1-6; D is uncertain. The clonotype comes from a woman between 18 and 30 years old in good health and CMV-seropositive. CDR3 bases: TGTGCCTGGAGACCCCCGGGGAATTATAATTCACCCCTCCACTTT. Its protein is CAWRPPGNYNSPLHF. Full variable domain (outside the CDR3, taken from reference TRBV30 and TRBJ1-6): SQTIHQWPATLVQPVGSPLSLECTVEGTSNPNLYWYRQAAGRGLQLLFYSVGIGQISSEVPQNLSASRPQDRQFILSSKKLLLSDSGFYLCAWRPPGNYNSPLHFGNGTRLTVT.